This entry features one T cell receptor (beta chain) sequence. This sample was taken from a study of T cell changes during pregnancy in multiple sclerosis. V was shortened by 4 bases and J by 0 bases, with 7 bases between the two germline ends. This CDR3 has 13 amino acids. The V gene's germline CDR1 is SGHNT and CDR2 YENEEA. Clones were read by immunoSEQ multiplex PCR, and TCRdb kept only the in-frame ones, dropping some. The repertoire holds tens of thousands of clones, with 80% to 95% as singletons. Specimen: peripheral blood. This sequence was found in a female donor with multiple sclerosis, enrolled in a pregnancy study. This sequence joins TRBV11-3 and TRBJ2-7, with D possibly matching TRBD2 (5 bases). The CDR3 sequence: CASSSGFSYEQYF. The CDR3 coding sequence is TGTGCCAGCAGCTCGGGGTTCTCCTACGAGCAGTACTTC.